The 20 T cell receptor beta chains below come from one sample, sequenced in a study of blood T cell repertoires in COVID-19. Profiled with immunoSEQ multiplex PCR; TCRdb holds only in-frame clones, not every one. The data show approximately 110,000 clones, 75% to 90% seen once. The sequenced sample was peripheral blood. The origin of the receptors is a woman older than 75 with acute or convalescent COVID-19.

This clone has just one count. Other DNA sequences in the sample encode the same CDR3. The chain employs TRBV28 and TRBJ2-3, with a tentative D call TRBD2 (7 bases). The CDR3 covers 13 residues. CDR1 is MDHEN and CDR2 is SYDVKM in the germline V gene. V dropped 6 bases and J dropped 5 bases, with 12 bases sitting between them. CDR3 sequence reads: CASSLGGEDTQYF. In DNA, the CDR3 is TGTGCCAGCAGCCTAGGGGGGGAAGATACGCAGTATTTT.

This sequence joins TRBV29-1 and TRBJ2-5, with 11 bases fitting TRBD1. V lost 5 bases to trimming and J lost 2 bases; unmatched junction nucleotides: 7. Germline assignment: CDR1 SQVTM and CDR2 ANQGSEA. The CDR3 length is 15 residues. The CDR3 reads CSVRGGQGAQETQYF. The CDR3 DNA is TGCAGCGTTCGCGGTGGACAGGGGGCACAAGAGACCCAGTACTTC. The full variable domain, with the rest looked up from reference TRBV29-1 and TRBJ2-5, is SAVISQKPSRDICQRGTSLTIQCQVDSQVTMMFWYRQQPGQSLTLIATANQGSEATYESGFVIDKFPISRPNLTFSTLTVSNMSPEDSSIYLCSVRGGQGAQETQYFGPGTRLLVL.

This chain connects TRBV5-4 to TRBJ2-2, with TRBD1 identical over 7 bases. This CDR3 spans 17 amino acids. CDR1 SGHNT and CDR2 YYREEE come from the germline V gene (reference sequence). Unmatched junction bases numbered 10, after V lost 5 bases and J lost 0 bases. The CDR3: CASSSGQELANTGELFF. The CDR3 DNA is TGTGCCAGCAGTTCCGGACAGGAGCTCGCGAACACCGGGGAGCTGTTTTTT.

The chain couples TRBV18 to TRBJ2-3; possibly TRBD2 for D (6 bases). Trimming cost V 2 bases and J 0 bases, with 9 bases left between them. This CDR3 has 15 amino acids. Germline CDR1 reads KGHSH; CDR2 reads LQKENI. This CDR3 is CASSPLRGSTDTQYF. CDR3 nucleotides: TGTGCCAGCTCACCATTGCGGGGTAGCACAGATACGCAGTATTTT.

CDR3 DNA: TGTGCCAGCAGCCGGGGGGGCGGGACGAACACCGGGGAGCTGTTTTTT. Translating gives CASSRGGGTNTGELFF. This rearrangement joins TRBV7-9 to TRBJ2-2, with 8 positions matching TRBD2. CDR3 length: 16 amino acids. Trimming cost V 5 bases and J 0 bases; bases outside gene matches: 5. Germline V gene data show CDR1 as SEHNR and CDR2 as FQNEAQ (reference sequence).

This clone showed up just once. The chain couples TRBV19 to TRBJ1-1, with D uncertain. Germline assignment: CDR1 LNHDA and CDR2 SQIVND (reference sequence). Trimming took 6 bases from V and 2 from J, leaving 10 bases between them. This CDR3 contains 13 residues. The CDR3 sequence is CASREGFNTEAFF. The DNA of the CDR3 is TGTGCCAGTAGGGAGGGTTTTAACACTGAAGCTTTCTTT.

This chain joins TRBV2 and TRBJ2-1, with TRBD2 identical over 9 bases. The CDR3 is 14 residues long. Germline V gives CDR1 SNHLY, CDR2 FYNNEI. V trimming: 7 bases; J trimming: 4 bases; junction bases outside the gene matches: 5. In nucleotides, the CDR3 is TGTGCCAGCACTGCTAGCGGGGTGTACAATGAGCAGTTCTTC. This sequence encodes CASTASGVYNEQFF.

The CDR3 region has the DNA TGTGCCAGACCCGGGGGGTTGAGGGTCTACAATGAGCAGTTCTTC. As protein: CARPGGLRVYNEQFF. The genes are TRBV6-4 and TRBJ2-1, with 7 bases aligning to TRBD2. The CDR3 totals 15 residues. V shed 9 bases, J shed 3 bases, and the junction held 11 bases outside the gene matches. From germline, CDR1 is MRHNA and CDR2 SNTAGT.

The V call is TRBV5-1, the J call TRBJ1-5; D unresolved. The length of the CDR3 is 15 residues. Germline loops: CDR1 SGHRS, CDR2 YFSETQ. V dropped 2 bases and J dropped 6 bases, with 15 bases sitting between them. Here the CDR3 reads CASSFDGESGQPQHF. In DNA, the CDR3 is TGCGCCAGCAGCTTTGACGGGGAATCGGGTCAGCCCCAGCATTTT. The variable domain in full, completed from reference TRBV5-1 and TRBJ1-5, reads KAGVTQTPRYLIKTRGQQVTLSCSPISGHRSVSWYQQTPGQGLQFLFEYFSETQRNKGNFPGRFSGRQFSNSRSEMNVSTLELGDSALYLCASSFDGESGQPQHFGDGTRLSIL.

The J gene is TRBJ2-1, the V gene TRBV28; TRBD1 matches 10 bases. V lost 5 bases and J lost 9; bases outside the gene matches: 7. The CDR3 is 14 amino acids. The germline CDR1 and CDR2 sequences are MDHEN and SYDVKM. The CDR3 bases are TGTGCCAGCAGTGACAGGGGGCAGGGGGCTGAGCAGTTCTTC. The encoded protein is CASSDRGQGAEQFF.

CDR3 protein: CASTGPLGGARKYF. The CDR3 nucleotides read TGTGCCAGCACAGGTCCCCTTGGGGGGGCAAGAAAGTACTTC. The chain couples TRBV28 to TRBJ2-4, with a tentative D call TRBD2 (7 bases). The ends were cut back, 7 bases at V and 14 bases at J, with 24 bases in the middle. CDR3 length equals 14 residues. CDR1 and CDR2 from the germline V gene are MDHEN and SYDVKM.

The J gene is TRBJ1-1, the V gene TRBV19; unclear D gene. Germline V gene sequence: CDR1 LNHDA, CDR2 SQIVND (reference sequence). The CDR3 extends over 14 amino acids. The germline V and J ends were trimmed by 5 bases and 0 bases, with 10 bases remaining between them. CDR3 sequence: CASSPPFVNTEAFF. The CDR3 DNA is TGTGCCAGTAGTCCCCCGTTTGTGAACACTGAAGCTTTCTTT.

The count of this clone is one. The rearrangement joins TRBV15 to TRBJ1-3; tentative D call: TRBD1 (5 bases). Germline assignment: CDR1 LNHNV and CDR2 YYDKDF (reference sequence). V gave up 5 bases and J gave up 4 bases, with 9 bases separating them. The CDR3 is 13 amino acids. CDR3 amino acids: CATSWTPGNTIYF. The CDR3 region has the DNA TGTGCCACCAGCTGGACACCGGGAAACACCATATATTTT.

The chain has TRBV6-5 and TRBJ2-7; TRBD2 agrees at 13 bases. The J segment lost 6 bases and the V segment lost 5 bases, leaving 1 base of the junction unmatched. From germline, CDR1 is MNHEY and CDR2 SVGAGI. The CDR3 is 13 amino acids. CDR3 in amino acids: CASSRTSGSEQYF. The CDR3 nucleotides are TGTGCCAGCAGTCGGACTAGCGGGAGCGAGCAGTACTTC.

This chain joins TRBV19 and TRBJ2-5; a possible D gene is TRBD1 (5 bases). CDR1 is LNHDA, CDR2 SQIVND, per germline (reference sequence). V dropped 1 base and J dropped 5 bases, with 14 bases sitting between them. This CDR3 is 15 amino acids long. The CDR3 loop is CASSIVGQGGETQYF. CDR3 nucleotides: TGTGCCAGTAGTATAGTGGGGCAGGGCGGCGAGACCCAGTACTTC.

The gene calls are TRBV12-5 and TRBJ1-1; a weak D match, TRBD1 (5 bases). This CDR3 comprises 14 residues. Between the trimmed V and J ends, which lost 2 bases and 3 bases, there was a span of 10 bases. Germline values: CDR1 LGHNT, CDR2 FRNRAP. The CDR3, as DNA: TGTGCTAGTGGTTTGCAGGGCCCGGACACTGAAGCTTTCTTT. Amino acids: CASGLQGPDTEAFF.

A single count supports this clone. This rearrangement joins TRBV3-1 (or the pseudogene TRBV3-2) to TRBJ1-3; D ambiguous. CDR1 and CDR2 from the germline V gene are LGHDT and YNNKEL (reference sequence). Trimming removed 5 bases from V and 0 bases from J, with 5 bases in between. The CDR3 extends over 13 amino acids. DNA for the CDR3: TGTGCCAGCAGCTTGAGCTCTGGAAACACCATATATTTT. This encodes CASSLSSGNTIYF.

The V and J genes are TRBV5-1 and TRBJ1-2, with D hard to call. The V end was cut by 4 bases, the J end by 5 bases, with 21 bases between. CDR1 is SGHRS and CDR2 is YFSETQ in the germline V gene. This CDR3 is built from 16 residues. The CDR3: CASSIRTSERTYGYTF. CDR3 nucleotide sequence: TGCGCCAGCAGCATAAGGACGTCTGAACGGACTTATGGCTACACCTTC.

The V gene is TRBV21-1, the J gene TRBJ2-5; the table assigns TRBD2, which was not confirmed against the DNA. TRBV21-1 is classified as a pseudogene. The CDR3 covers 18 residues. This CDR3 reads CASSKGLDRAGGRETQYF. The DNA of the CDR3 is TGTGCCAGCAGCAAAGGCCTCGATCGTGCGGGGGGGCGGGAGACCCAGTACTTC.

The chain uses TRBV10-3 and TRBJ2-7, with D maybe TRBD1 (6 bases). The CDR3 is 14 amino acids. The germline V gene encodes CDR1 ENHRY and CDR2 SYGVKD. V was cut by 0 bases and J by 5 bases, with 11 bases left in between. The CDR3 DNA reads as TGTGCCATCAGTGAGTCGCAGGGGATCCACGAGCAGTACTTC. This translates into CAISESQGIHEQYF.